This entry is about one T cell receptor beta chain. Its antigen is unidentified. Primers included in the PCR were 60 Vbeta and 13 Jbeta primers. Only in-frame clones appear in the TCRdb table, and some are missing; sequencing was by immunoSEQ multiplex PCR. The table records 150,000 or so clones, approximately 80% of them present only once. J was trimmed by 3 bases and V by 6 bases; bases with no gene match: 4. The CDR3 is 13 amino acids. Germline loops: CDR1 ENHRY, CDR2 SYGVKD. The sample belongs to a study of cytomegalovirus exposure and HLA in healthy donors. The wider study: Drawn from HLA-typed donors, about 85 million unique TCRs were held in an early data release.

Regarding the study as a whole: Clonal expansion was found to be greater in HLA-associated TCR beta chains than in equally common others in a later analysis. With further analysis later on, most CMV-associated TCR beta chains appeared HLA-restricted. In an earlier analysis, in some 500 donors, most V segments appeared productive either ~87% or ~30% of the time.

Material: PBMCs. The sequence was obtained from a woman in her 40s in good health and CMV-seronegative. This chain links TRBV10-3 with TRBJ2-5; 7 bases match TRBD2. CDR3 amino acids: CAISRLAEETQYF. The CDR3 DNA is TGTGCCATCAGCCGACTAGCAGAAGAGACCCAGTACTTC.